These 14 T cell receptor beta chains came from one sample sequenced in a study of CD8 T cells in ankylosing spondylitis listed by TCRdb under 2017. Library method: 5' RACE. The reads were generated on an Illumina HiSeq 2500. In TCRdb, the public reads were trimmed at Q25 with fastp and aligned with MiXCR, with productive beta chains retained. Rows are combined by CDR3 protein, so each entry shows the most common genes and DNA. Recorded for this sample are 380,000 or so distinct CDR3 sequences; 20% to 25% of them occurred a single time. The leading ten clones occupy roughly 14% of the sample. Source material: blood, either unsorted or a sorted T cell fraction (not recorded which). These TCRs come from a male donor with ankylosing spondylitis or in good health (not recorded which).

V usage is TRBV6-1 and J usage is TRBJ1-3; no clear D gene. This CDR3 is built from 15 residues. Germline V lookup: CDR1 MNHNS, CDR2 SASEGT. Trimming cost V 4 bases and J 0 bases, with 10 bases left between them. DNA for the CDR3: TGTGCCAGCAGTGGGGCACTGGACTCTGGAAACACCATATATTTT. Translated, it gives CASSGALDSGNTIYF.

CDR3 coding DNA: TGCGCCAGCAGCCGGGGACTGGAAAATAATTCACCCCTCCACTTT. The encoded protein is CASSRGLENNSPLHF. This sequence joins TRBV4-1 and TRBJ1-6, with TRBD1 as a possible D gene (5 bases). From germline, CDR1 is MGHRA and CDR2 YSYEKL. V was shortened by 4 bases and J by 5 bases, with 12 bases between the two germline ends. CDR3 length: 15 residues.

The chain employs TRBV6-4 and TRBJ2-2; TRBD1 aligns across 9 bases. Losses at the gene ends were 2 bases for V and 5 bases for J; bases not matched to a gene: 6. The germline CDR1 and CDR2 sequences are MRHNA and SNTAGT. This CDR3 has 16 amino acids. In nucleotides, the CDR3 is TGTGCCAGCAGTGACGGAACAGGGGGCCGGACCGGGGAGCTGTTTTTT. Translating gives CASSDGTGGRTGELFF.

As concerns this clonotype: A much larger clone lies one base from this, so it may be a read error. The chain couples TRBV5-1 to TRBJ2-7; 10 nucleotides align to TRBD1. The CDR3 contains 17 residues. Looked up from germline, CDR1 is SGHRS and CDR2 is YFSETQ. V lost 0 bases, J lost 0 bases, and 6 bases stayed unmatched. CDR3 DNA: TGCGCCAGCAGCTTGGAGGGACAGGGGTTCACCTCCTACGAGCAGTACTTC. This gives the protein CASSLEGQGFTSYEQYF. The entire variable domain, with the rest obtained from reference TRBV5-1 and TRBJ2-7, is as follows: KAGVTQTPRYLIKTRGQQVTLSCSPISGHRSVSWYQQTPGQGLQFLFEYFSETQRNKGNFPGRFSGRQFSNSRSEMNVSTLELGDSALYLCASSLEGQGFTSYEQYFGPGTRLTVT.

This clonotype showed up many times. The rearrangement links TRBV20-1 to TRBJ2-1; tentatively, D is TRBD2 (6 bases). V was cut by 1 base and J by 0 bases, with 13 bases left in between. Looked up from germline, CDR1 is DFQATT and CDR2 is SNEGSKA (reference sequence). The CDR3 length is 16 residues. The CDR3 bases are TGCAGTGCTAGAGCGCGGGGCTCGAGCTCCTACAATGAGCAGTTCTTC. Its protein product is CSARARGSSSYNEQFF.

The V call is TRBV30, the J call TRBJ2-7, with D tentatively TRBD2 (5 bases). This CDR3 is 13 amino acids long. Trimming pared 0 bases from V and 2 bases from J, leaving 8 bases between. Germline CDR1 reads GTSNPN; CDR2 reads SVGIG (reference sequence). CDR3 sequence (DNA): TGTGCCTGGAGTGTTGGGAGTACCTACGAGCAGTACTTC. Translation: CAWSVGSTYEQYF.

This clonotype was observed a handful of times. The gene calls are TRBV5-1 and TRBJ2-1; 8 bases fit TRBD1. Germline-derived CDR1 and CDR2 are SGHRS and YFSETQ. The CDR3 has 15 residues. Trimming at V came to 3 bases and at J to 5 bases, leaving 7 bases not matched to a gene. Here the CDR3 DNA reads TGCGCCAGCAGCTACAGGGGGGTAAGGAACAATGAGCAGTTCTTC. As protein: CASSYRGVRNNEQFF. Together with reference TRBV5-1 and TRBJ2-1, the CDR3 gives the full variable domain: KAGVTQTPRYLIKTRGQQVTLSCSPISGHRSVSWYQQTPGQGLQFLFEYFSETQRNKGNFPGRFSGRQFSNSRSEMNVSTLELGDSALYLCASSYRGVRNNEQFFGPGTRLTVL.

In regard to this clonotype: A junction end diverges from the germline sequence, so it may reflect a read error. The chain employs TRBV12-3 or TRBV12-4 and TRBJ2-3; D is undetermined. The CDR3 has 15 residues. The CDR3 loop is CTSTLLGLGTDTQYF. The CDR3 DNA reads TGTACCAGCACCCTACTTGGCCTGGGCACAGATACGCAGTATTTT.

The genes are TRBV6-5 and TRBJ2-1; D ambiguous. V lost 2 bases and J 13 bases, leaving 9 bases between the germline ends. Looked up from germline, CDR1 is MNHEY and CDR2 is SVGAGI. This CDR3 is built from 11 residues. The CDR3 reads CASSYGSDQFF. DNA of the CDR3: TGTGCCAGCAGTTACGGGTCAGACCAGTTCTTC.

A few counts support this clonotype. The J gene is TRBJ2-1, the V gene TRBV12-5; perhaps TRBD1 as D (6 bases). V was pared by 6 bases and J by 4 bases, with 13 bases between. From germline, CDR1 is LGHNT and CDR2 FRNRAP. The CDR3 extends over 14 amino acids. The CDR3, as DNA: TGTGCTAGTGGCACTGGGGGCTTTTACAATGAGCAGTTCTTC. Protein sequence: CASGTGGFYNEQFF. The variable domain in full, with the rest retrieved from reference TRBV12-5 and TRBJ2-1, is DARVTQTPRHKVTEMGQEVTMRCQPILGHNTVFWYRQTMMQGLELLAYFRNRAPLDDSGMPKDRFSAEMPDATLATLKIQPSEPRDSAVYFCASGTGGFYNEQFFGPGTRLTVL.

This chain links TRBV4-1 with TRBJ2-7; 11 nucleotides agree with TRBD1. CDR3 length equals 14 residues. J was trimmed by 7 bases and V by 3 bases; bases with no gene match: 5. Germline CDR1 is MGHRA and CDR2 is YSYEKL. Written as DNA, the CDR3 is TGCGCCAGCAGCCATGGACAGGGGGCTAGGGAGCAGTACTTC. Its protein product is CASSHGQGAREQYF.

This clonotype appeared a few times. This rearrangement joins TRBV30 to TRBJ1-1; D remains ambiguous. The germline V gene has CDR1 GTSNPN and CDR2 SVGIG (reference sequence). Trimming pared 0 bases from V and 6 bases from J, leaving 11 bases between. The length of the CDR3 is 13 residues. CDR3 DNA sequence: TGTGCCTGGAGTGTACTTCCTGGGGCTGAAGCTTTCTTT. Translating gives CAWSVLPGAEAFF.

This clonotype is labeled medium-sized. The chain joins TRBV4-2 to TRBJ2-3; TRBD2 agrees at 11 bases. Per the germline V gene, CDR1 is LGHNA and CDR2 is YNFKEQ. V lost 1 base, J lost 1 base, and 1 base stayed unmatched. The CDR3 runs to 16 residues. The CDR3 region has the DNA TGTGCCAGCAGCCAAGTAGCGGGGGGGGGCACAGATACGCAGTATTTT. This translates into CASSQVAGGGTDTQYF.

For the CDR3, the DNA is TGCAGTGCTAGAGGGACAGAAGCCTACGAGCAGTACTTC. Translation: CSARGTEAYEQYF. This sequence joins TRBV20-1 and TRBJ2-7; perhaps TRBD1 as D (6 bases). This CDR3 is built from 13 residues. V gave up 1 base and J gave up 2 bases, with 9 bases separating them. Germline CDR1 DFQATT, CDR2 SNEGSKA (reference sequence).